This T cell receptor beta chain is drawn from a study of shared clonotypes between healthy human individuals. Study context: Donor ages ranged 18 to 49 years: a couple of women, a few men. Broader study findings: When compared with the clonotypes that were shared by all four sorted-subset donors, the non-shared clonotypes turned out to have lower generation probabilities. A few donors showed sharing of approximately 5% of naive CD4 clonotypes.

With regard to this clone: Its antigen is undetermined.

CD45RA-negative memory and CD45RA+ naive subsets were split from the CD4+ cells. V was cut by 6 bases and J by 8 bases, with 22 bases left in between. CDR1 is SGHTA and CDR2 is FQGNSA in the germline V gene. The CDR3 spans 15 residues. Clones were sequenced by immunoSEQ multiplex PCR, and TCRdb holds only the in-frame ones, with some missing. The sample records around 1.1 million clones, approximately 80% being singletons. The rearrangement uses TRBV7-2 and TRBJ1-2; the D gene is possibly TRBD1 (6 bases). The receptor was derived from a young man in good health. Some clones in this sample may be carry-over from other donors' samples. Sequencing input: memory CD4+ T cells from PBMCs. Specified subset: CD45RA-negative fraction. The CDR3 sequence: CASREGQGRGVGYTF. The CDR3 DNA is TGTGCCAGCAGAGAAGGGCAGGGGAGGGGAGTGGGCTACACCTTC.